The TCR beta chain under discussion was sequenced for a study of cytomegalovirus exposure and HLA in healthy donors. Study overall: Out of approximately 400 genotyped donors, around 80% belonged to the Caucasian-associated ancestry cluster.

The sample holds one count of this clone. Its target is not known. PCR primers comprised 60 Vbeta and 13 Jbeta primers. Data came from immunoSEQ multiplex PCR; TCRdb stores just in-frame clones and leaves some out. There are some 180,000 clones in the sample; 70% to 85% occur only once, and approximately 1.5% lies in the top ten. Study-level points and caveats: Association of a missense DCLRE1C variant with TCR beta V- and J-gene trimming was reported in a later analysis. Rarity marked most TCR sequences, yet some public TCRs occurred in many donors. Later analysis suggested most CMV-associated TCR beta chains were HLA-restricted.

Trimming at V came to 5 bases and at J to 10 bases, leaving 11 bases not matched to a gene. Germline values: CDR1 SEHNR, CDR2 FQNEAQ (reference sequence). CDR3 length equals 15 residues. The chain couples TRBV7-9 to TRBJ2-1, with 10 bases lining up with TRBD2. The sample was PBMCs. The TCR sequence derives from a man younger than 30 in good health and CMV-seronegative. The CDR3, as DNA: TGTGCCAGCAGCCTTAGCGGGGGGCTTCTTAGGGAGCAGTTCTTC. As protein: CASSLSGGLLREQFF.